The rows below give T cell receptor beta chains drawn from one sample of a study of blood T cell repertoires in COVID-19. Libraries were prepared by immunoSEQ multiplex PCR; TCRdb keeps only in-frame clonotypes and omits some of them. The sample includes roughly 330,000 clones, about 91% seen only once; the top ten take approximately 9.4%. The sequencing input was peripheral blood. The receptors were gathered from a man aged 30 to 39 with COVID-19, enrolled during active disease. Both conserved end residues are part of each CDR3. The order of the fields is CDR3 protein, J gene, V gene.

cdr3_aa: CSVGRGLPTDTQYF
j_call: TRBJ2-3
v_call: TRBV29-1

cdr3_aa: CASSFQGASYEQYF
j_call: TRBJ2-7
v_call: TRBV28

cdr3_aa: CASSRGTLNTEAFF
j_call: TRBJ1-1
v_call: TRBV18

cdr3_aa: CASSKNYRCGLAGPYEQYF
j_call: TRBJ2-7
v_call: TRBV21-1

cdr3_aa: CASSQGRDSPLHF
j_call: TRBJ1-6
v_call: TRBV3-1/TRBV3-2

cdr3_aa: CASRHGQNYNEQFF
j_call: TRBJ2-1
v_call: TRBV2

cdr3_aa: CSVGQGGYEQYF
j_call: TRBJ2-7
v_call: TRBV29-1

cdr3_aa: CASSLAGTGGLGGANVLTF
j_call: TRBJ2-6
v_call: TRBV7-8

cdr3_aa: CASSINPAATNEKLFF
j_call: TRBJ1-4
v_call: TRBV19

cdr3_aa: CASSDPRDSEYEQYF
j_call: TRBJ2-7
v_call: TRBV28

cdr3_aa: CASSQADRFNEKLFF
j_call: TRBJ1-4
v_call: TRBV4-1

cdr3_aa: CASSLRQGLYNEQFF
j_call: TRBJ2-1
v_call: TRBV2

cdr3_aa: CAISEVRQGYEKLFF
j_call: TRBJ1-4
v_call: TRBV10-3

cdr3_aa: CASSNLVLYNEQFF
j_call: TRBJ2-1
v_call: TRBV21-1

cdr3_aa: CAWKVTTSSYEQYF
j_call: TRBJ2-7
v_call: TRBV30

cdr3_aa: CASSQVGQGETQYF
j_call: TRBJ2-5
v_call: TRBV3-1/TRBV3-2

cdr3_aa: CASSFAGGYTF
j_call: TRBJ1-2
v_call: TRBV5-6

cdr3_aa: CASSHQGTGELFF
j_call: TRBJ2-2
v_call: TRBV4-1

cdr3_aa: CASSIRPGGWETQYF
j_call: TRBJ2-5
v_call: TRBV19

cdr3_aa: CASSSIAPGANVLTF
j_call: TRBJ2-6
v_call: TRBV5-1

cdr3_aa: CASSPGFTNTEAFF
j_call: TRBJ1-1
v_call: TRBV7-2

cdr3_aa: CASSGWTSVVEQFF
j_call: TRBJ2-1
v_call: TRBV9

cdr3_aa: CASADRQNTEAFF
j_call: TRBJ1-1
v_call: TRBV6-6

cdr3_aa: CASSFGAGGPPGELFF
j_call: TRBJ2-2
v_call: TRBV7-9

cdr3_aa: CASSQTDTQYF
j_call: TRBJ2-3
v_call: TRBV6-5

cdr3_aa: CASSTETGGADSNTEAFF
j_call: TRBJ1-1
v_call: TRBV27

cdr3_aa: CASSPRRDTYNEQFF
j_call: TRBJ2-1
v_call: TRBV7-3

cdr3_aa: CASLSGSRYEQYF
j_call: TRBJ2-7
v_call: TRBV28

cdr3_aa: CASLQGNTGELFF
j_call: TRBJ2-2
v_call: TRBV5-6

cdr3_aa: CSGEQGAHGYTF
j_call: TRBJ1-2
v_call: TRBV29-1

cdr3_aa: CASSQVAGDLSNQPQHF
j_call: TRBJ1-5
v_call: TRBV4-3

cdr3_aa: CASSLDRAGELFF
j_call: TRBJ2-2
v_call: TRBV13

cdr3_aa: CAISGAPNEQFF
j_call: TRBJ2-1
v_call: TRBV10-3

cdr3_aa: CASSLGLAGGTDTQYF
j_call: TRBJ2-3
v_call: TRBV5-1

cdr3_aa: CASTLDRIYEQYF
j_call: TRBJ2-7
v_call: TRBV5-6

cdr3_aa: CAISDRTGTNNEQFF
j_call: TRBJ2-1
v_call: TRBV10-3

cdr3_aa: CASRPTGSSNQPQHF
j_call: TRBJ1-5
v_call: TRBV12-2

cdr3_aa: CASSLQGAGETQYF
j_call: TRBJ2-5
v_call: TRBV19

cdr3_aa: CATSIPAGQELANYGYTF
j_call: TRBJ1-2
v_call: TRBV15

cdr3_aa: CASSAGQVNNYGYTF
j_call: TRBJ1-2
v_call: TRBV9

cdr3_aa: CASRTYRGIYNSPLHF
j_call: TRBJ1-6
v_call: TRBV2

cdr3_aa: CASSLLDRDNYGYTF
j_call: TRBJ1-2
v_call: TRBV18

cdr3_aa: CASSAQSGTSGYNEQFF
j_call: TRBJ2-1
v_call: TRBV4-1

cdr3_aa: CSVDGTAQETQYF
j_call: TRBJ2-5
v_call: TRBV29-1

cdr3_aa: CASSQGDREKLFF
j_call: TRBJ1-4
v_call: TRBV3-1/TRBV3-2

cdr3_aa: CASHVDRGLGYTF
j_call: TRBJ1-2
v_call: TRBV6-5

cdr3_aa: CASSYEGQGINKLFF
j_call: TRBJ2-2
v_call: TRBV6-2/TRBV6-3

cdr3_aa: CASSPSLFSGTDTQYF
j_call: TRBJ2-3
v_call: TRBV27

cdr3_aa: CASSVSPGWVAGGDEQFF
j_call: TRBJ2-1
v_call: TRBV9

cdr3_aa: CASSLIGGQGQDTQYF
j_call: TRBJ2-3
v_call: TRBV6-2/TRBV6-3

cdr3_aa: CASSTGSPRGDTQYF
j_call: TRBJ2-3
v_call: TRBV19

cdr3_aa: CSVAPWRGSNNEQFF
j_call: TRBJ2-1
v_call: TRBV29-1

cdr3_aa: CATSDPYSNQETQYF
j_call: TRBJ2-5
v_call: TRBV24-1

cdr3_aa: CASSPARDRAYEQYF
j_call: TRBJ2-7
v_call: TRBV7-2